Sequencing of this TCR beta chain was carried out in a study of response to subunit inactivated influenza vaccine. As to this clonotype: The antigen is undetermined.

Germline loops: CDR1 PRHDT, CDR2 FYEKMQ (reference sequence). The germline V and J ends were trimmed by 5 bases and 0 bases, with 8 bases remaining between them. The CDR3 runs 14 residues. TCRdb processed the RT-PCR reads anew with MiXCR; each CDR3 protein has one entry. The profile shows about 610,000 distinct CDR3 sequences, 13% to 15% of them singletons. Findings of the study overall: Each seasonal influenza vaccination, the authors suggested, recruits few new T cells.

The chain employs TRBV13 and TRBJ1-3; D not resolved. The clonotype originates from a man aged 45-60 years who received an inactivated influenza vaccine. Here the sequenced sample was PBMCs from blood, taken less than 13 days after vaccination. The CDR3 DNA is TGTGCCAGCAGCCGACGGAGCTCTGGAAACACCATATATTTT. This gives the protein CASSRRSSGNTIYF.